These 3 T cell receptor beta chains were sequenced from one sample in a study of shared clonotypes between healthy human individuals. The protocol was immunoSEQ multiplex PCR, while the TCRdb copy is restricted to in-frame clones and leaves out a portion. This table holds about 2,500,000 clones, more than 90% found once. Sequences were obtained from naive CD4+ T cells sorted from blood. Subset: CD45RA+ positively selected. The source of these receptors is a man in his late teens or twenties in good health.

This chain uses TRBV7-9 with TRBJ1-1, with D unclear. This CDR3 comprises 12 residues. The germline CDR1 and CDR2 sequences are SEHNR and FQNEAQ (reference sequence). The ends were cut back, 2 bases at V and 8 bases at J, with 9 bases in the middle. The CDR3: CASSLPGPEAFF. For the CDR3, the DNA is TGTGCCAGCAGCTTACCGGGCCCCGAAGCTTTCTTT.

The chain carries TRBV9 and TRBJ2-3, with 9 bases fitting TRBD1. Germline CDR1 and CDR2: SGDLS and YYNGEE. CDR3 length: 15 residues. V was pared by 4 bases and J by 3 bases, with 6 bases of the junction left unmatched. Here the CDR3 reads CASSPDRGRTDTQYF. CDR3 DNA: TGTGCCAGCAGCCCCGACAGGGGGAGAACAGATACGCAGTATTTT.

This clone was found once. V is TRBV11-3 and J is TRBJ2-5; TRBD1 matches 9 bases. V trimming: 5 bases; J trimming: 4 bases; junction bases outside the gene matches: 11. Germline V gives CDR1 SGHNT, CDR2 YENEEA. There are 16 residues in the CDR3. The CDR3 region has the DNA TGTGCCAGCAGCGCGACCGGGACAGGGCGTGGAGAGACCCAGTACTTC. Translation: CASSATGTGRGETQYF.